This TCR beta chain came from a study of cytomegalovirus exposure and HLA in healthy donors. From germline, CDR1 is SGDLS and CDR2 YYNGEE. The CDR3 is 13 amino acids. V lost 6 bases, J lost 6 bases, and 8 bases stayed unmatched. Primers included in the PCR were 60 Vbeta and 13 Jbeta primers. Some clones are missing from TCRdb's copy, which holds only in-frame ones; the method was immunoSEQ multiplex PCR. The sample lists some 150,000 clones; 75% to 85% were seen once. The clonotype was recovered from a man aged 25 to 45 in good health and CMV-seronegative. Sequenced material: PBMCs. The chain joins TRBV9 to TRBJ1-2; 7 nucleotides match TRBD1. For the CDR3, the DNA is TGTGCCAGCAAGGGGGCAGGGGATGATGGCTACACCTTC. Amino acids: CASKGAGDDGYTF. The entire variable domain, with the rest obtained from reference TRBV9 and TRBJ1-2, is as follows: DSGVTQTPKHLITATGQRVTLRCSPRSGDLSVYWYQQSLDQGLQFLIQYYNGEERAKGNILERFSAQQFPDLHSELNLSSLELGDSALYFCASKGAGDDGYTFGSGTRLTVV.